The 4 T cell receptor beta chains below were found in one sample sequenced in a study of monozygotic twins with inflammatory bowel disease. After re-calling the 5' RACE reads, TCRdb lists one entry per CDR3 protein, DNA absent. This listing includes about 160,000 distinct CDR3 sequences. The specimen sequenced was blood. These receptors originate from a human donor with ulcerative colitis or Crohn's disease, or a healthy co-twin of an affected twin (not recorded which).

The rearrangement links TRBV6-5 to TRBJ2-7; checking the TCRdb D call of TRBD1 is not possible without DNA. The germline V gene has CDR1 MNHEY and CDR2 SVGAGI. The CDR3 is 14 amino acids. The CDR3 spells CASSFDREINEQYF.

This chain uses TRBV20-1 with TRBJ2-1; TCRdb selects TRBD2, and the lack of DNA leaves this call unchecked. Looked up from germline, CDR1 is DFQATT and CDR2 is SNEGSKA (reference sequence). CDR3 size: 16 residues. CDR3 region: CSARGIAGVKDNEQFF.

This rearrangement joins TRBV30 to TRBJ1-5; TCRdb picks TRBD1, but there is no DNA to check that call. Germline V gives CDR1 GTSNPN, CDR2 SVGIG (reference sequence). The CDR3 has 15 residues. CDR3: CAWSGPGQGNQPQHF.

CDR3 region: CASSFPTSGSYEQYF. The gene calls are TRBV7-2 and TRBJ2-7; absent DNA, TCRdb's TRBD2 call cannot be checked. Germline V gene sequence: CDR1 SGHTA, CDR2 FQGNSA. The CDR3 spans 15 residues.